One sample yielded the 9 T cell receptor beta chains listed below, sequenced in a study of response to subunit inactivated influenza vaccine. TCRdb reprocessed the RT-PCR reads via MiXCR and lists one record per CDR3 protein. The data show 200,000 to 250,000 distinct CDR3 sequences, approximately 12% seen once. This specimen consisted of non-naive T cells sorted from PBMCs, obtained 14 days before vaccination. The receptors here all came from a man in his forties or fifties who received an inactivated influenza vaccine.

This clonotype has ten or more counts. The genes are TRBV19 and TRBJ2-7, with a tentative D call TRBD1 (5 bases). V lost 2 bases and J lost 3, with 8 bases in between. CDR3 length: 13 amino acids. Germline-derived CDR1 and CDR2 are LNHDA and SQIVND (reference sequence). The DNA for the CDR3 is TGTGCCAGTAGTATATCACAGGTCTACGAGCAGTACTTC. Translation: CASSISQVYEQYF.

The chain has TRBV28 and TRBJ1-1; D gene unclear. Germline CDR1 is MDHEN and CDR2 is SYDVKM. This CDR3 is built from 16 residues. The V end lost 5 bases, the J end lost 0 bases, and 16 bases lay between the germline ends. This chain's CDR3 is CASSPIGSFMNTEAFF. CDR3 DNA sequence: TGTGCCAGCAGTCCGATCGGCAGTTTCATGAACACTGAAGCTTTCTTT. Complete variable domain (other parts from reference TRBV28 and TRBJ1-1): DVKVTQSSRYLVKRTGEKVFLECVQDMDHENMFWYRQDPGLGLRLIYFSYDVKMKEKGDIPEGYSVSREKKERFSLILESASTNQTSMYLCASSPIGSFMNTEAFFGQGTRLTVV.

The gene calls are TRBV28 and TRBJ2-3; D perhaps matches TRBD2 (5 bases). There are 16 residues in the CDR3. Germline lookup yields CDR1 MDHEN and CDR2 SYDVKM. Between the trimmed V and J ends, which lost 2 bases and 0 bases, there was a span of 12 bases. The CDR3, as DNA: TGTGCCAGCAGTTTAGCGGGTGAATCTAGCACAGATACGCAGTATTTT. Protein product: CASSLAGESSTDTQYF.

This clonotype was seen a few times. The chain is built from TRBV30 and TRBJ1-5; D unresolved. The length of the CDR3 is 13 residues. CDR1 and CDR2 (germline): GTSNPN, SVGIG (reference sequence). V was pared by 1 base and J by 0 bases, with 4 bases between. The CDR3 loop is CAWSGDSNQPQHF. The CDR3 DNA is TGTGCCTGGAGTGGAGATAGCAATCAGCCCCAGCATTTT.

The chain carries TRBV7-9 and TRBJ2-1; D gene uncertain. This CDR3 is built from 14 residues. Trimming left V 5 bases short and J 4 bases short, with 12 bases between. Per germline, CDR1 SEHNR and CDR2 FQNEAQ (reference sequence). The CDR3 DNA is TGTGCCAGCAGCGAATCGACTGTATACAATGAGCAGTTCTTC. Its protein is CASSESTVYNEQFF.

In its sample, this clonotype was seen once. It may be a read error: a sequence one base away is much more abundant. The chain carries TRBV5-1 and TRBJ2-3; 8 nucleotides agree with TRBD2. Germline V gives CDR1 SGHRS, CDR2 YFSETQ. The V and J ends lost 2 bases and 4 bases, in that order; junction bases with no gene match: 6. The CDR3 totals 15 residues. The CDR3 DNA follows: TGCGCCAGCAGCTTTAGCGGGACAACCGCAGATACGCAGTATTTT. Its protein is CASSFSGTTADTQYF.

This clonotype was counted between two and nine times. The chain links TRBV7-9 to TRBJ2-1; the match to TRBD2 covers 11 bases. V was clipped by 4 bases and J by 6 bases; unmatched bases: 11. CDR1 and CDR2 from the germline V gene are SEHNR and FQNEAQ (reference sequence). The CDR3 extends over 17 amino acids. The CDR3 reads CASSSTDSGGAFNEQFF. In DNA form, the CDR3 reads TGTGCCAGCAGCTCCACGGATAGCGGGGGGGCTTTCAATGAGCAGTTCTTC.

The chain couples TRBV6-2 or TRBV6-3 to TRBJ2-7, with 8 bases identical to TRBD1. The V and J ends lost 2 bases and 5 bases, in that order; junction bases with no gene match: 17. Germline CDR1 and CDR2: MNHEY and SVGEGT. This CDR3 is 18 amino acids long. The CDR3 nucleotides are TGTGCCAGCAGTTACGCCCTCGGGGACAGGTCCCGGAAAGACGAGCAGTACTTC. Its translation is CASSYALGDRSRKDEQYF.

This clonotype turned up a few times. V gene TRBV4-3 combines with J gene TRBJ2-7; TRBD2 aligns across 11 bases. Germline lookup yields CDR1 LGHNA and CDR2 YSLEER. V shed 1 base, J shed 0 bases, and the junction held 8 bases outside the gene matches. The CDR3 covers 18 residues. The CDR3 protein is CASSQAHILAGGSYEQYF. Here the CDR3 DNA reads TGCGCCAGCAGCCAAGCCCACATTCTAGCGGGAGGCTCCTACGAGCAGTACTTC.